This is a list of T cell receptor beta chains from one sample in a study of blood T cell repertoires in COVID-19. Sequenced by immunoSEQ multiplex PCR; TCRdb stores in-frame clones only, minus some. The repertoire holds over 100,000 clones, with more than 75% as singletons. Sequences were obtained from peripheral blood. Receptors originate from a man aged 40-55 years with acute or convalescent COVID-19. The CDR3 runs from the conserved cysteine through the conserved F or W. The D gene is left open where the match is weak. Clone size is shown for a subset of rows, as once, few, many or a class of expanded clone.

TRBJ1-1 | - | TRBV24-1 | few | CATSGQTGGTEAFF | TGTGCCACCAGTGGACAAACGGGGGGTACTGAAGCTTTCTTT
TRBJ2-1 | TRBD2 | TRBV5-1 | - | CASSLLRREVGNEQFF | TGCGCCAGCAGCTTGCTTAGGCGGGAGGTTGGGAATGAGCAGTTCTTC
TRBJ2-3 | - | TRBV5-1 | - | CASSLARDTDTQYF | TGCGCCAGCAGCTTGGCGAGGGATACAGATACGCAGTATTTT
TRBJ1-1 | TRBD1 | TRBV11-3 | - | CASSQSTGSSTEAFF | TGTGCCAGCAGCCAGTCGACAGGGAGTAGCACTGAAGCTTTCTTT
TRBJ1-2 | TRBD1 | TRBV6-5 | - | CASSYSQGESLYGYTF | TGTGCCAGCAGTTACTCACAGGGGGAGTCTCTCTATGGCTACACCTTC
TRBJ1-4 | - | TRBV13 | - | CASSLGLGRYNEKLFF | TGTGCCAGCAGCTTAGGCCTTGGTCGGTATAATGAAAAACTGTTTTTT
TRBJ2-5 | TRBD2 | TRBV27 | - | CASSPWTSGRAGETQYF | TGTGCCAGCAGTCCTTGGACTAGCGGGAGGGCCGGAGAGACCCAGTACTTC
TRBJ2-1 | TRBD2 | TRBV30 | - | CAWSPTSPLGEQFF | TGTGCCTGGAGTCCGACTAGCCCGTTGGGGGAGCAGTTCTTC
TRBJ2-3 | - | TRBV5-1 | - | CASRRLAVTDTQYF | TGCGCCAGCAGGCGATTAGCGGTCACAGATACGCAGTATTTT
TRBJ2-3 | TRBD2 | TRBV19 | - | CASSIPSGGVDTQYF | TGTGCCAGTAGTATCCCAAGCGGGGGGGTTGATACGCAGTATTTT
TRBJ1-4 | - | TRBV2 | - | CASSREKLFF | TGTGCCAGCAGTCGGGAAAAACTGTTTTTT
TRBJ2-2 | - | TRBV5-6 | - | CASSLAGTGELFF | TGTGCCAGCAGCCTGGCGGGCACCGGGGAGCTGTTTTTT
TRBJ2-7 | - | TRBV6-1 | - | CASSEATTAYEQYF | TGTGCCAGCAGTGAAGCCACAACAGCCTACGAGCAGTACTTC
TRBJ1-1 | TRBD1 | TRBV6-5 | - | CASWDRDTEAFF | TGTGCCAGTTGGGACAGGGACACTGAAGCTTTCTTT
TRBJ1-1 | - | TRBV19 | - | CASRDPPGGLTEAFF | TGTGCCAGTAGGGACCCTCCCGGCGGGTTGACTGAAGCTTTCTTT
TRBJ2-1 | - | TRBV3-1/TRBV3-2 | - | CASSLNQRSYNEQFF | TGTGCCAGCAGCCTGAACCAGCGCTCCTACAATGAGCAGTTCTTC
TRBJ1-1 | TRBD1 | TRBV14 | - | CASSLMTGRGTEAFF | TGTGCCAGCAGCCTTATGACAGGGCGAGGCACTGAAGCTTTCTTT
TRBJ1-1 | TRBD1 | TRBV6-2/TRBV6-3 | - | CASSATGQRAFF | TGTGCCAGCAGTGCGACGGGACAGAGGGCTTTCTTT
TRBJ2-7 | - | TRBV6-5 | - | CASAVTPLTYEQYF | TGTGCCAGCGCCGTTACACCGTTAACCTACGAGCAGTACTTC
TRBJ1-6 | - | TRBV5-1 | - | CASSWGQGINSPLHF | TGCGCCAGCAGCTGGGGGCAGGGGATCAATTCACCCCTCCACTTT
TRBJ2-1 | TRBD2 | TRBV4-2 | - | CASSPRLAVKMEDEQFF | TGTGCCAGCAGCCCGCGACTAGCGGTGAAAATGGAGGATGAGCAGTTCTTC
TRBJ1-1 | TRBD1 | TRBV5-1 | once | CASSVTGGNTEAFF | TGCGCCAGCAGCGTGACAGGGGGCAACACTGAAGCTTTCTTT
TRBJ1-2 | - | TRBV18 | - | CASSPTGQGYYGYTF | TGTGCCAGCTCACCGACGGGCCAGGGTTACTATGGCTACACCTTC
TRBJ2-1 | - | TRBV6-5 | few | CASSFSSVYNEQFF | TGTGCCAGCAGTTTTTCTAGCGTCTACAATGAGCAGTTCTTC
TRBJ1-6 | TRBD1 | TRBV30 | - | CAWSVQEGARNSPLHF | TGTGCCTGGAGTGTACAAGAGGGGGCCAGGAATTCACCCCTCCACTTT
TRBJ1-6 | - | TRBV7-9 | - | CASSLAGGRGSPLHF | TGTGCCAGCAGCTTAGCCGGGGGTCGAGGTTCACCCCTCCACTTT
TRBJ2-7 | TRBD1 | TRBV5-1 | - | CATGTGQGEQYF | TGCGCCACGGGGACAGGGCAAGGTGAGCAGTACTTC
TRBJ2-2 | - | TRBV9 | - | CASSVGGRGGELFF | TGTGCCAGCAGCGTAGGAGGGCGAGGCGGGGAGCTGTTTTTT
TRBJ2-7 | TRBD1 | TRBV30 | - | CAWTPGQGTHEQYF | TGTGCCTGGACTCCGGGACAGGGTACTCACGAGCAGTACTTC
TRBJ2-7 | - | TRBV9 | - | CASSVGESGGYEQYF | TGTGCCAGCAGCGTAGGAGAGAGTGGGGGGTACGAGCAGTACTTC
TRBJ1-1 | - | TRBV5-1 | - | CASSPLGTEAFF | TGCGCCAGCAGCCCCTTGGGCACAGAAGCTTTCTTT
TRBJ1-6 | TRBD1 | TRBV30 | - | CAWRRQGGQSPLHF | TGTGCCTGGAGACGACAGGGAGGCCAATCACCCCTCCACTTT
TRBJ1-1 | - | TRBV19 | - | CASSPRGTNMNTEAFF | TGTGCCAGTAGCCCTAGGGGGACAAACATGAACACTGAAGCTTTCTTT
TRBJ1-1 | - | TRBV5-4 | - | CASNTRGENTEAFF | TGTGCCAGCAACACCCGAGGAGAGAACACTGAAGCTTTCTTT
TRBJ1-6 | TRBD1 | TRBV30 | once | CAWSLLTGGSNSPLHF | TGTGCCTGGAGCCTCCTCACAGGGGGCTCTAATTCACCCCTCCACTTT
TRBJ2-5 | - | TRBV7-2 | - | CASRRAGQETQYF | TGTGCCAGCAGGCGGGCAGGCCAAGAGACCCAGTACTTC
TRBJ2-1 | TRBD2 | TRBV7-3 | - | CASSPTGTSVKQFF | TGTGCCAGCAGCCCAACCGGGACTAGCGTTAAGCAGTTCTTC
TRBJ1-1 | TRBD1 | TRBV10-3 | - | CAISDGTGGAFTEAFF | TGTGCCATCAGTGATGGGACAGGGGGCGCGTTCACTGAAGCTTTCTTT
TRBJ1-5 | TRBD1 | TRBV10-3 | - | CAISEGDRDNQPQHF | TGTGCCATCAGTGAGGGGGACAGGGACAATCAGCCCCAGCATTTT